The rows below give T cell receptor beta chains drawn from one sample of a study of blood T cells in healthy people across ages. TCRdb itself ran the 5' RACE reads through MiXCR, one entry per CDR3 protein. The sample holds 900,000 to 950,000 distinct CDR3 sequences, 25% to 30% seen once. The data also belong to a second study, concerning T cells of mothers and their children.

Sequencing was done on a sample of blood. Every receptor here comes from a woman aged 40 to 50 in good health. CDR3s include the opening cysteine and the closing phenylalanine or tryptophan. Fields, in order: J gene, D gene, V gene, clone size, CDR3 DNA, CDR3 protein. D genes are given only for firm matches. Expanded clones get a size class; other rows say once, few or many, or leave the size out.

J gene: TRBJ2-7; D gene: NA; V gene: TRBV28; clone size: NA; CDR3 DNA: TGTGCCAGCAGTTTGCCAGCTGATTCGTACGAGCATTACTTC; CDR3 protein: CASSLPADSYEHYF
J gene: TRBJ2-2; D gene: NA; V gene: TRBV3-1; clone size: few; CDR3 DNA: TGTGCCAGCAGCCAACTGGGAGACACCGGGGAGCTGTTTTTT; CDR3 protein: CASSQLGDTGELFF
J gene: TRBJ2-3; D gene: TRBD2; V gene: TRBV18; clone size: few; CDR3 DNA: TGTGCCAGCTCATCTCAAAGCGGGGGGGCCGCAGATACGCAGTATTTT; CDR3 protein: CASSSQSGGAADTQYF
J gene: TRBJ2-1; D gene: TRBD1; V gene: TRBV9; clone size: many; CDR3 DNA: TGTGCCAGCAGGGGGACAGGGCGAAATGAGCAGTTCTTC; CDR3 protein: CASRGTGRNEQFF
J gene: TRBJ2-7; D gene: NA; V gene: TRBV2; clone size: once; CDR3 DNA: TGTGCCAGCAGTGTGGACAGATCGAGTTTGGACCAGTACTTC; CDR3 protein: CASSVDRSSLDQYF
J gene: TRBJ2-7; D gene: NA; V gene: TRBV4-1; clone size: many; CDR3 DNA: TGCGCCAGCAGCCACCCCAGACCGCAAAATTACGAGCAGTACTTC; CDR3 protein: CASSHPRPQNYEQYF
J gene: TRBJ1-1; D gene: TRBD1; V gene: TRBV3-1; clone size: NA; CDR3 DNA: TGTGCCAGCAGCCAAGAGGGGACAGCTAACACTGAAGCTTTCTTT; CDR3 protein: CASSQEGTANTEAFF
J gene: TRBJ1-2; D gene: NA; V gene: TRBV4-1; clone size: many; CDR3 DNA: TGCGCCAGCAGCCCAACAGACAACTATGGCTACACCTTC; CDR3 protein: CASSPTDNYGYTF
J gene: TRBJ2-1; D gene: TRBD2; V gene: TRBV7-2; clone size: NA; CDR3 DNA: TGTGCCAGCAGCTCTACACTAGCGGGCTCCTACAATGAGCAGTTCTTC; CDR3 protein: CASSSTLAGSYNEQFF
J gene: TRBJ2-2; D gene: NA; V gene: TRBV24-1; clone size: NA; CDR3 DNA: TGTGCCACCAGTGATTCAACAGCGAACACCGGGGAGCTGTTTTTT; CDR3 protein: CATSDSTANTGELFF
J gene: TRBJ1-1; D gene: NA; V gene: TRBV18; clone size: few; CDR3 DNA: TGTGCCAGCTCAACCGGGTCAATGAACACTGAAGCTTTCTTT; CDR3 protein: CASSTGSMNTEAFF
J gene: TRBJ2-7; D gene: TRBD1; V gene: TRBV7-2; clone size: NA; CDR3 DNA: TGTGCCAGCAGCTTAGCCAGGGGGTACAATGAGCAGTACTTC; CDR3 protein: CASSLARGYNEQYF
J gene: TRBJ2-1; D gene: TRBD1; V gene: TRBV10-3; clone size: few; CDR3 DNA: TGTGCCATCAGCCAGTCGACAGGGTCTGCCTACAATGAGCAGTTCTTC; CDR3 protein: CAISQSTGSAYNEQFF
J gene: TRBJ1-2; D gene: NA; V gene: TRBV18; clone size: NA; CDR3 DNA: TGTGCCGGCTCACCGGGCGGACTTGGCTACACCTTC; CDR3 protein: CAGSPGGLGYTF
J gene: TRBJ2-3; D gene: NA; V gene: TRBV29-1; clone size: NA; CDR3 DNA: TGCAGCGTTGAAGGGACTGATTGGCCAGATACGCAGTATTTT; CDR3 protein: CSVEGTDWPDTQYF
J gene: TRBJ1-4; D gene: NA; V gene: TRBV11-2; clone size: few; CDR3 DNA: TGTGCCAGCAGCTGGGGACCGCTTAATGAAAAACTGTTTTTT; CDR3 protein: CASSWGPLNEKLFF